A selection of T cell receptor beta chains follows, all from one sample in a study of post-analysis software for immune sequencing data. Each CDR3 protein is one row after TCRdb ran MiXCR on the PCR reads. The sample shows roughly 430,000 distinct CDR3 sequences, about 39% of them seen only once. Sequenced input: blood. The source of these receptors is a girl aged 2 to 9 with multiple sclerosis. The CDR3 runs from the conserved cysteine through the conserved F or W. The D gene is left open where the match is weak. Clone size is stated in some rows and not others, as once, few, many or a class when expanded.

DNA: .
CDR3: CASSTSGSGTRSDEQFF
J: TRBJ2-1
D: .
size: .
V: TRBV9

DNA: TGTGCCAGCAACCCCTGGGTTTACAATGAGCAGTTCTTC
CDR3: CASNPWVYNEQFF
J: TRBJ2-1
D: .
size: few
V: TRBV7-2

DNA: TGTGCCAGCAGAAAGGGGACATCTAACTATGGCTACACCTTC
CDR3: CASRKGTSNYGYTF
J: TRBJ1-2
D: .
size: many
V: TRBV6-5

DNA: TGTGCCAGCAGTCTAACTCGGGACAGGGGCCTTTCTGGGGCCAACGTCCTGACTTTC
CDR3: CASSLTRDRGLSGANVLTF
J: TRBJ2-6
D: TRBD1
size: .
V: TRBV28

DNA: TGTGCCACCAGCAGAGAGGTCCTAACTAGCGGGGGGACGTATGAGCAGTTCTTC
CDR3: CATSREVLTSGGTYEQFF
J: TRBJ2-1
D: TRBD2
size: .
V: TRBV15

DNA: TGCGCCAGCAGCCGCGATCCTAATACGCAGTATTTT
CDR3: CASSRDPNTQYF
J: TRBJ2-3
D: .
size: few
V: TRBV4-1

DNA: TGCGCCAACCTCCGGGACAGGGGCTACAATGAGCAGTTCTTC
CDR3: CANLRDRGYNEQFF
J: TRBJ2-1
D: TRBD1
size: few
V: TRBV5-1

DNA: TGTGCCATCAGTGACGTGGATTCACCCCTCCACTTT
CDR3: CAISDVDSPLHF
J: TRBJ1-6
D: .
size: few
V: TRBV10-3

DNA: TGTGCCACCAGCAGAGGACAGGGGGCAACTAATGAAAAACTGTTTTTT
CDR3: CATSRGQGATNEKLFF
J: TRBJ1-4
D: TRBD1
size: .
V: TRBV15

DNA: TGCGCCAGCAGCATGGACAGTTACACAGATACGCAGTATTTT
CDR3: CASSMDSYTDTQYF
J: TRBJ2-3
D: .
size: .
V: TRBV5-1

DNA: TGCGCCAGCAGCCAGGGCGGGACGTCCACAGATACGCAGTATTTT
CDR3: CASSQGGTSTDTQYF
J: TRBJ2-3
D: .
size: once
V: TRBV4-3

DNA: TGTGCCAGCAGTACCGGGACACCGGGGATGGCTTTCTTT
CDR3: CASSTGTPGMAFF
J: TRBJ1-1
D: .
size: .
V: TRBV12-3/TRBV12-4

DNA: TGTGCCAGCAGCTTACCAGGACTTGACTCCTACGAGCAGTACTTC
CDR3: CASSLPGLDSYEQYF
J: TRBJ2-7
D: .
size: .
V: TRBV5-6

DNA: TGCAGTGCTAGCCACAGGGGGAAATTAGCGGGGTTATACGAGCAGTACTTC
CDR3: CSASHRGKLAGLYEQYF
J: TRBJ2-7
D: .
size: few
V: TRBV20-1

DNA: TGCGCCAGCAGCTTGTCACGGACAGGGGAACGCTACGAGCAGTACTTC
CDR3: CASSLSRTGERYEQYF
J: TRBJ2-7
D: TRBD1
size: .
V: TRBV5-1

DNA: TGCAGTGCTAGAGTGGCGGGGGGGGTGTTTACCTACAATGAGCAGTTCTTC
CDR3: CSARVAGGVFTYNEQFF
J: TRBJ2-1
D: TRBD2
size: few
V: TRBV20-1

DNA: TGTGCCAGCAGTGAAAGTTTAAATACGCAGTATTTT
CDR3: CASSESLNTQYF
J: TRBJ2-3
D: .
size: .
V: TRBV6-1

DNA: TGTGCCAGCCCACTTAGGGGGATCTGGGGCTACACCTTC
CDR3: CASPLRGIWGYTF
J: TRBJ1-2
D: .
size: .
V: TRBV7-4

DNA: TGCGCCAGCAGCCCCAGCGGGGGTACCTCCTACGAGCAGTACTTC
CDR3: CASSPSGGTSYEQYF
J: TRBJ2-7
D: TRBD2
size: many
V: TRBV4-1

DNA: TGCAGCGTCACCGGGCCTCCCTACGAGCAGTACTTC
CDR3: CSVTGPPYEQYF
J: TRBJ2-7
D: .
size: .
V: TRBV29-1

DNA: TGCAGCGTTGCTGGCGGTAGCACAGATACGCAGTATTTT
CDR3: CSVAGGSTDTQYF
J: TRBJ2-3
D: .
size: many
V: TRBV29-1

DNA: TGCAGTGCTAGAGAAGGAGACAGGGGACTTGGATCACCCCCCCACTTT
CDR3: CSAREGDRGLGSPPHF
J: TRBJ1-6
D: TRBD1
size: .
V: TRBV20-1

DNA: TGTGCCAGCAGCTTAGGATTATCGTACTCCTACGAGCAGTACTTC
CDR3: CASSLGLSYSYEQYF
J: TRBJ2-7
D: .
size: .
V: TRBV7-2

DNA: TGTGCCATCAGTGAGTCGACGGGGGTCACTGAAGCTTTCTTT
CDR3: CAISESTGVTEAFF
J: TRBJ1-1
D: .
size: .
V: TRBV10-3

DNA: TGTGCCAGCAGCTACGAACCCTCTAGCGGGGGGTACAATGAGCAGTTCTTC
CDR3: CASSYEPSSGGYNEQFF
J: TRBJ2-1
D: TRBD2
size: few
V: TRBV5-6

DNA: TGCGCCAGCAGCCTCGGACGGAAGAACACTGAAGCTTTCTTT
CDR3: CASSLGRKNTEAFF
J: TRBJ1-1
D: .
size: .
V: TRBV5-1

DNA: TGTGCCAGCCGGACAGGGGGCCCCTACGAGCAGTACTTC
CDR3: CASRTGGPYEQYF
J: TRBJ2-7
D: TRBD1
size: .
V: TRBV28

DNA: TGCAGTGCTAGCGGGGGCGATACCTACGAGCAGTACTTC
CDR3: CSASGGDTYEQYF
J: TRBJ2-7
D: .
size: .
V: TRBV20-1

DNA: TGTGCCAGCAGCACGGGTAAAAGGGGGCCCGAGACCCAGTACTTC
CDR3: CASSTGKRGPETQYF
J: TRBJ2-5
D: TRBD1
size: .
V: TRBV7-3

DNA: TGCGCCAGCAGGTGGGACGGGTCCTACAATGAGCAGTTCTTC
CDR3: CASRWDGSYNEQFF
J: TRBJ2-1
D: .
size: once
V: TRBV5-1

DNA: TGTGCCAGCAGTCGGGGACAGGAATTCGATGGCTACACCTTC
CDR3: CASSRGQEFDGYTF
J: TRBJ1-2
D: TRBD1
size: few
V: TRBV25-1

DNA: TGTGCCAGCAGACCGGGACTAGCGGGAGTCGGTGAGCAGTTCTTC
CDR3: CASRPGLAGVGEQFF
J: TRBJ2-1
D: TRBD2
size: once
V: TRBV6-1